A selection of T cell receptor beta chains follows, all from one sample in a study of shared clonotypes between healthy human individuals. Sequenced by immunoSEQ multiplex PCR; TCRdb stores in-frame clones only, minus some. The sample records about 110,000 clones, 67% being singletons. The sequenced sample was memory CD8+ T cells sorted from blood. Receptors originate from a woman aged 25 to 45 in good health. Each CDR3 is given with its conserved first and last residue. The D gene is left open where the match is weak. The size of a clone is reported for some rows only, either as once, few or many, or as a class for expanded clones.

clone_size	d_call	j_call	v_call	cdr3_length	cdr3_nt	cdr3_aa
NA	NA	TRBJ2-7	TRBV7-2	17	TGTGCCAGCAGCTTAGATTGGACGGACACCGCAGGCGACGAGCAGTACTTC	CASSLDWTDTAGDEQYF
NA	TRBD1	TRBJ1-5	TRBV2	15	TGTGCCAGCAGTGCAGAGGGACAGGGGCAATCGCCCCAGCATTTT	CASSAEGQGQSPQHF
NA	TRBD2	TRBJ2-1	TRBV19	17	TGTGCCAGTAGTATAGAGAGCGGGGCTAGCTCCTACAATGAGCAGTTCTTC	CASSIESGASSYNEQFF
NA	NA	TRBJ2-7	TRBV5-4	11	TGTGCCAGCAGCTCAGACTACGAGCAGTACTTC	CASSSDYEQYF
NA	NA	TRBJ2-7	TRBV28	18	TGTGCCAGCAGTTTATGGCGGTCTAGCACGGCATCTACCTACGAGCAGTACTTC	CASSLWRSSTASTYEQYF
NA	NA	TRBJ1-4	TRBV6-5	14	TGTGCCAGCAGTTATTCGGGGCCTAATGAAAAACTGTTTTTT	CASSYSGPNEKLFF
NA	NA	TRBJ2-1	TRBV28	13	TGTGCCAGCAGGGACTATTCCTACAATGAGCAGTTCTTC	CASRDYSYNEQFF
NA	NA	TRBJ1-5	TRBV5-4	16	TGTGCCAGCAGCCCACGACAGATCGGTAGTAATCAGCCCCAGCATTTT	CASSPRQIGSNQPQHF
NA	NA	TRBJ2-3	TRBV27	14	TGTGCCAGCAGTTTGTCCACAGGGTCAGATACGCAGTATTTT	CASSLSTGSDTQYF
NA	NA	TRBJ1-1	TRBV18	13	TGTGCCAGCTCACCAGGGGTGAACACTGAAGCTTTCTTT	CASSPGVNTEAFF
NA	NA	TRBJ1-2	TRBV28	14	TGTGCCAGCAGTTTATATGGGTTTAACTATGGCTACACCTTC	CASSLYGFNYGYTF
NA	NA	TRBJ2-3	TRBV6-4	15	TGTGCCAGCAGTGACTCAACGGGACACACAGATACGCAGTATTTT	CASSDSTGHTDTQYF
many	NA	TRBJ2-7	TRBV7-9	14	TGTGCCAGCAGCTTAGACGGACTCCCGGACGAGCAGTACTTC	CASSLDGLPDEQYF
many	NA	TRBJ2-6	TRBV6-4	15	TGTGCCAGCAGTGACCAGAGCTCTGGGGCCAACGTCCTGACTTTC	CASSDQSSGANVLTF
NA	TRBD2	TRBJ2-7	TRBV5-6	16	TGTGCCAGCAGCCACACGGTAGCGGGAGAGTCCTACGAGCAGTACTTC	CASSHTVAGESYEQYF
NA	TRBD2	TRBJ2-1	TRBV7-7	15	TGTGCCAGCAGCCCCGCCGGGCTAGCGGTCAATGAGCAGTTCTTC	CASSPAGLAVNEQFF
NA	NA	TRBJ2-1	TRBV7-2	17	TGTGCCAGCAGCTTAGGCGCGCGCCCGGGACTCCGCAATGAGCAGTTCTTC	CASSLGARPGLRNEQFF
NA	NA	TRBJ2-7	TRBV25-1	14	TGTGCCAGCAGCTTAGTGACAGGAGGCTACGAGCAGTACTTC	CASSLVTGGYEQYF
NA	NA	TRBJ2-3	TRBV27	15	TGTGCCAGCAGTTTGGGACATCAAAACACAGATACGCAGTATTTT	CASSLGHQNTDTQYF
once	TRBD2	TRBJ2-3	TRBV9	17	TGTGCCAGCAGCGTAGATGCTAGCGGGAGTATCGCAGATACGCAGTATTTT	CASSVDASGSIADTQYF
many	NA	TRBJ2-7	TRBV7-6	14	TGTGCCAGCAGCTTAGTGGCAGGGGCCGACGAGCAGTACTTC	CASSLVAGADEQYF
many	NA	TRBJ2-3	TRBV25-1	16	TGTGCCAGCAGTGATCCTACTGTGGGGCCCACAGATACGCAGTATTTT	CASSDPTVGPTDTQYF
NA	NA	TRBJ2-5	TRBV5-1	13	TGCGCCAGCAGCCCATGGTCAAAAGAGACCCAGTACTTC	CASSPWSKETQYF
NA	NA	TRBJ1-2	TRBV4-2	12	TGTGCCAGCAGCCAAGTTCTCTATGGCTACACCTTC	CASSQVLYGYTF
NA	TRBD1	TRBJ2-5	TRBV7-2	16	TGTGCCAGCAGCCCCTCCGCGGTGGGGACAGGGGGGACCCAGTACTTC	CASSPSAVGTGGTQYF
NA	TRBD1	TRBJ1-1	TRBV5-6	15	TGTGCCAGCAGCTTCGGGACAGGGGTGAACACTGAAGCTTTCTTT	CASSFGTGVNTEAFF
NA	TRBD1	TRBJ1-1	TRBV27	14	TGTGCCAGCAGTTATACAGGGGCCAACACTGAAGCTTTCTTT	CASSYTGANTEAFF
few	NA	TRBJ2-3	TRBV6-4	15	TGTGCCAGCAGTGACGATCCGGGAGCAACAGATACGCAGTATTTT	CASSDDPGATDTQYF
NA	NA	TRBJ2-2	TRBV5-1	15	TGCGCCAGCAGCTTTTGGGGCGCGGACACCGGGGAGCTGTTTTTT	CASSFWGADTGELFF
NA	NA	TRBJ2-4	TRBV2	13	TGTGCCAGCAGTGGATTAGCCAAAAACATTCAGTACTTC	CASSGLAKNIQYF
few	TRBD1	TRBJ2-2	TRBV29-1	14	TGCAGCGTTGAAGAGGGACAGTCCACCGGGGAGCTGTTTTTT	CSVEEGQSTGELFF
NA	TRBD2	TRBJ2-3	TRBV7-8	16	TGTGCCAGCAGCTTAGGAGCGGGAGGGTTCACAGATACGCAGTATTTT	CASSLGAGGFTDTQYF
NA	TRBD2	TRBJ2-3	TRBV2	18	TGTGCCAGCAGCGCCCGGACTAGCGGGTCTTATGTCACAGATACGCAGTATTTT	CASSARTSGSYVTDTQYF
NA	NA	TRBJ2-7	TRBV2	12	TGTGCCAGCAGTGAAGGTGTTTACGAGCAGTACTTC	CASSEGVYEQYF
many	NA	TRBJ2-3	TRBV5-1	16	TGCGCCAGCAGCCCGCGTTCAGGATCTAGCACAGATACGCAGTATTTT	CASSPRSGSSTDTQYF
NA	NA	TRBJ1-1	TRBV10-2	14	TGCGCCAGCAGTTTCTACCTAGGGGGCACTGAAGCTTTCTTT	CASSFYLGGTEAFF
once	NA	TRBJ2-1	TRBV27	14	TGTGCCAGCAGTTTACGCGGACTATACAATGAGCAGTTCTTC	CASSLRGLYNEQFF
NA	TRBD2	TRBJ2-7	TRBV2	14	TGTGCCAGCACTGGACTAGCGGAGGCCTACGAGCAGTACTTC	CASTGLAEAYEQYF